The 27 T cell receptor beta chains listed next were all sequenced from one sample in a study of CD8+ T cells in alopecia areata. Regarding treatment: oral pan-JAK inhibitor, 5-10 mg twice daily. Following extraction, RNA underwent reverse transcription to cDNA, which served as the sequencing template. Measured with immunoSEQ multiplex PCR; TCRdb has only the in-frame clones, and not every one. Of around 140,000 clones detected, 70% to 90% appear once; the ten largest clones hold about 12%. The sequencing used CD8+ T cells sorted from blood, collected at week 4, from a patient treated with tofacitinib. The receptors shown here come from a human donor with alopecia areata.

This sequence joins TRBV7-9 and TRBJ2-5; no clear D. Per germline, CDR1 SEHNR and CDR2 FQNEAQ (reference sequence). The CDR3 extends over 13 amino acids. V was pared by 6 bases and J by 11 bases, with 19 bases between. The CDR3 bases are TGTGCCAGCAGTCCTCCCGTGGGCCCGGAGCAGTACTTC. Its translation is CASSPPVGPEQYF.

The chain is built from TRBV27 and TRBJ2-7; 8 bases map to TRBD1. J was trimmed by 4 bases and V by 1 base; bases with no gene match: 3. The CDR3 runs to 14 residues. In germline, CDR1 is MNHEY, CDR2 SMNVEV (reference sequence). The CDR3, as DNA: TGTGCCAGCAGTTTATATACAGGGGGGTACGAGCAGTACTTC. Its protein is CASSLYTGGYEQYF.

The chain joins TRBV29-1 to TRBJ2-1, with 7 bases lining up with TRBD1. The CDR3 is made up of 15 amino acids. Germline CDR1 reads SQVTM; CDR2 reads ANQGSEA. V trimming: 0 bases; J trimming: 5 bases; junction bases outside the gene matches: 7. The CDR3 DNA reads as TGCAGCGTTGAAGAAAGGGGGCAGCTGAACAATGAGCAGTTCTTC. It codes for CSVEERGQLNNEQFF.

The chain uses TRBV7-9 and TRBJ2-5, with 7 bases that match TRBD1. V lost 3 bases to trimming and J lost 3 bases; unmatched junction nucleotides: 4. From germline, CDR1 is SEHNR and CDR2 FQNEAQ (reference sequence). The length of the CDR3 is 14 residues. CDR3 loop: CASSFGTGEETQYF. As DNA, the CDR3 is TGTGCCAGCAGCTTTGGTACAGGGGAAGAGACCCAGTACTTC.

The CDR3 spells CASSFVPEETQYF. The CDR3 DNA sequence: TGCGCCAGCAGCTTCGTTCCTGAAGAGACCCAGTACTTC. The chain is built from TRBV5-1 and TRBJ2-5, with no clear D. V was cut by 2 bases and J by 3 bases, with 8 bases left in between. Germline V lookup: CDR1 SGHRS, CDR2 YFSETQ. CDR3 length equals 13 residues.

The chain couples TRBV5-4 to TRBJ2-5; D is unresolved. CDR3 length: 13 residues. V was cut by 0 bases and J by 5 bases, with 8 bases left in between. The germline gives CDR1 SGHNT, CDR2 YYREEE (reference sequence). CDR3 nucleotides: TGTGCCAGCAGCTTGGAACAAATGGAGACCCAGTACTTC. It yields the protein CASSLEQMETQYF. The full variable domain, in which reference TRBV5-4 and TRBJ2-5 provide the parts outside the CDR3, is ETGVTQSPTHLIKTRGQQVTLRCSSQSGHNTVSWYQQALGQGPQFIFQYYREEENGRGNFPPRFSGLQFPNYSSELNVNALELDDSALYLCASSLEQMETQYFGPGTRLLVL.

The J gene is TRBJ2-5, the V gene TRBV7-8, with D maybe TRBD2 (6 bases). The CDR3 sequence is 15 residues long. Per germline, CDR1 SGHVS and CDR2 FQNEAQ. Trimming pared 3 bases from V and 3 bases from J, leaving 14 bases between. The CDR3 region has the DNA TGTGCCAGCAGCTTGTTCCTAGCGAAAGAAGAGACCCAGTACTTC. It encodes CASSLFLAKEETQYF.

This chain's CDR3 is CASSFLAQDNNEQFF. CDR3 nucleotides: TGTGCCAGCAGCTTCTTGGCACAGGACAACAATGAGCAGTTCTTC. The chain combines TRBV13 with TRBJ2-1; D perhaps matches TRBD1 (5 bases). This CDR3 is 15 amino acids long. Between the trimmed V and J ends, which lost 3 bases and 5 bases, there was a span of 14 bases. Germline values: CDR1 PRHDT, CDR2 FYEKMQ (reference sequence).

The gene calls are TRBV29-1 and TRBJ2-7; tentative D call: TRBD2 (5 bases). CDR1 is SQVTM and CDR2 is ANQGSEA in the germline V gene. This CDR3 region has 13 residues. The V end lost 7 bases, the J end lost 0 bases, and 13 bases lay between the germline ends. The CDR3 here is CSAGTEGSYEQYF. In DNA form, the CDR3 reads TGCAGCGCTGGAACTGAGGGCTCCTACGAGCAGTACTTC.

V is TRBV6-6 and J is TRBJ1-1, with 7 bases aligning to TRBD1. This CDR3 comprises 16 residues. Germline assignment: CDR1 MNHNY and CDR2 SVGAGI (reference sequence). Trimming at V came to 7 bases and at J to 1 base, leaving 12 bases not matched to a gene. CDR3 region: CASIRRGEGANTEAFF. CDR3 in DNA: TGTGCCAGCATCAGACGGGGCGAGGGGGCGAACACTGAAGCTTTCTTT.

This clone was counted once. V is TRBV4-1 and J is TRBJ2-1, with 8 bases matching TRBD1. The J segment lost 9 bases and the V segment lost 5 bases, leaving 6 bases of the junction unmatched. This CDR3 has 13 amino acids. Germline CDR1 and CDR2: MGHRA and YSYEKL. CDR3 nucleotides: TGCGCCAGCAGCTACGACAGGGGTGGTGAGCAGTTCTTC. This gives the protein CASSYDRGGEQFF.

Comments on this clone: Other DNA sequences within the sample encode an identical CDR3. The rearrangement uses TRBV5-6 and TRBJ2-3, with D unresolved. The CDR3 runs 11 residues. The germline V and J ends were trimmed by 4 bases and 0 bases, with 0 bases remaining between them. The V gene's germline CDR1 is SGHDT and CDR2 YYEEEE. CDR3 bases: TGTGCCAGCAGCAGCACAGATACGCAGTATTTT. Translation gives CASSSTDTQYF.

The J gene is TRBJ2-5, the V gene TRBV4-1, with 11 bases aligning to TRBD2. The CDR3 runs to 17 residues. CDR1 is MGHRA and CDR2 is YSYEKL in the germline V gene. V was pared by 1 base and J by 0 bases, with 4 bases of the junction left unmatched. The chain's CDR3 is CASSQGVGLADQETQYF. In DNA, the CDR3 is TGCGCCAGCAGCCAAGGAGTGGGACTAGCGGACCAAGAGACCCAGTACTTC.

V usage is TRBV7-9 and J usage is TRBJ2-2; TRBD1 aligns across 10 bases. There are 18 residues in the CDR3. With 4 bases clipped from V and 6 bases from J, the junction kept 14 bases outside the gene matches. Germline-derived CDR1 and CDR2 are SEHNR and FQNEAQ (reference sequence). CDR3: CASSYSGQGMRVAGELFF. CDR3 bases: TGTGCCAGCAGCTACTCGGGACAGGGGATGAGGGTCGCCGGGGAGCTGTTTTTT.

The chain carries TRBV10-3 and TRBJ2-1; D is undetermined. This CDR3 contains 12 residues. The germline V gene has CDR1 ENHRY and CDR2 SYGVKD. V dropped 3 bases and J dropped 4 bases, with 4 bases sitting between them. This chain's CDR3 is CAISETYNEQFF. In DNA form, the CDR3 reads TGTGCCATCAGTGAAACTTACAATGAGCAGTTCTTC.

The CDR3 coding sequence is TGTGCCAGTAGTATGTCTCTCGGGCCCTATAGCAATCAGCCCCAGCATTTT. Translation: CASSMSLGPYSNQPQHF. The V call is TRBV19, the J call TRBJ1-5; no definite D call. Germline CDR1 LNHDA, CDR2 SQIVND (reference sequence). The CDR3 has 17 amino acids. V shed 3 bases and J shed 0 bases, with 15 bases lying between them.

The table lists this clone with a few counts. The V call is TRBV10-2, the J call TRBJ1-2; D is perhaps TRBD1 (6 bases). Germline values: CDR1 WSHSY, CDR2 SAAADI. Trimming pared 0 bases from V and 5 bases from J, leaving 10 bases between. There are 14 residues in the CDR3. CDR3 amino acids: CASSESRDIYGYTF. For the CDR3, the DNA is TGCGCCAGCAGTGAGTCAAGGGACATATATGGCTACACCTTC.

This clone has a handful of counts. The gene calls are TRBV29-1 and TRBJ2-3, with 12 bases lining up with TRBD2. This CDR3 has 15 amino acids. The trim removed 2 bases at V and 2 bases at J, leaving 2 bases unmatched. CDR1 and CDR2 from the germline V gene are SQVTM and ANQGSEA. This CDR3 is CSVESSGRVTDTQYF. CDR3 DNA sequence: TGCAGCGTTGAATCTAGCGGGAGGGTCACAGATACGCAGTATTTT.

The J gene is TRBJ2-3, the V gene TRBV7-8, with a tentative D call TRBD1 (6 bases). Trimming took 2 bases from V and 1 from J, leaving 10 bases between them. This CDR3 is built from 15 residues. Germline CDR1 SGHVS, CDR2 FQNEAQ. CDR3 coding DNA: TGTGCCAGCAGCTTAATGGCAGGGGGCACAGATACGCAGTATTTT. Encoded protein: CASSLMAGGTDTQYF.

This chain's CDR3 is CASGRGTSSEQFF. CDR3 coding DNA: TGTGCCAGCGGCCGCGGGACTAGCAGTGAGCAGTTCTTC. V and J are TRBV7-9 and TRBJ2-1; 9 nucleotides align to TRBD2. The germline gives CDR1 SEHNR, CDR2 FQNEAQ (reference sequence). The CDR3 is 13 amino acids. The V and J ends lost 8 bases and 9 bases, in that order; junction bases with no gene match: 8.

V and J are TRBV7-9 and TRBJ1-4, with 10 bases matching TRBD1. The germline CDR1 and CDR2 sequences are SEHNR and FQNEAQ (reference sequence). The trim removed 4 bases at V and 8 bases at J, leaving 7 bases unmatched. CDR3 length equals 15 residues. CDR3 in amino acids: CASSSQDRGYEKLFF. The DNA of the CDR3 is TGTGCCAGCAGCTCCCAGGACAGGGGGTACGAAAAACTGTTTTTT.

This chain uses TRBV5-1 with TRBJ2-3; a weak D match, TRBD1 (5 bases). Trimming shortened V by 1 base and J by 3 bases, and 15 bases separated the two germline ends. CDR1 is SGHRS and CDR2 is YFSETQ in the germline V gene. CDR3 length: 16 residues. This chain's CDR3 is CASSLYSGASTDTQYF. The DNA for the CDR3 is TGCGCCAGCAGCTTGTATAGTGGGGCTTCTACAGATACGCAGTATTTT.

The chain links TRBV29-1 to TRBJ1-1; D remains unclear. V was pared by 2 bases and J by 5 bases, with 6 bases between. Germline CDR1 SQVTM, CDR2 ANQGSEA. The CDR3 is 11 residues long. The CDR3 sequence is CSVERRTEAFF. DNA of the CDR3: TGCAGCGTTGAAAGAAGGACTGAAGCTTTCTTT.

This rearrangement joins TRBV29-1 to TRBJ2-1, with TRBD2 as a possible D gene (5 bases). The germline V gene encodes CDR1 SQVTM and CDR2 ANQGSEA. V lost 3 bases to trimming and J lost 7 bases, with 13 bases between them. The CDR3 totals 13 residues. CDR3 sequence (DNA): TGCAGCGTTGATCCCAGCGGTAGGAATGAGCAGTTCTTC. It translates to CSVDPSGRNEQFF.

The V gene is TRBV9, the J gene TRBJ2-3, with 11 bases fitting TRBD2. With V trimmed by 3 bases and J by 12 bases, 12 bases remained unmatched. The CDR3 runs 15 residues. CDR1 and CDR2 (germline): SGDLS, YYNGEE. The CDR3 DNA follows: TGTGCCAGCAGCGCATCGACTAGCGGGACCCACGACCAGTATTTT. Protein product: CASSASTSGTHDQYF.

The chain recombines TRBV7-9 with TRBJ1-5, with D perhaps matching TRBD1 (6 bases). CDR1 and CDR2 (germline): SEHNR, FQNEAQ (reference sequence). Trimming stripped 5 bases from V and 4 bases from J, with 12 bases between. This CDR3 spans 14 amino acids. Here the CDR3 DNA reads TGTGCCAGCAGCCCCGGGGGGCTGAATCAGCCCCAGCATTTT. Its translation: CASSPGGLNQPQHF.

The gene calls are TRBV15 and TRBJ2-7; a possible D gene is TRBD2 (6 bases). CDR3 length: 13 residues. Trimming left V 5 bases short and J 5 bases short, with 13 bases between. Germline lookup yields CDR1 LNHNV and CDR2 YYDKDF (reference sequence). Here the CDR3 reads CATSVARGNEQYF. Here the CDR3 DNA reads TGTGCCACCAGCGTTGCGCGGGGAAACGAGCAGTACTTC.